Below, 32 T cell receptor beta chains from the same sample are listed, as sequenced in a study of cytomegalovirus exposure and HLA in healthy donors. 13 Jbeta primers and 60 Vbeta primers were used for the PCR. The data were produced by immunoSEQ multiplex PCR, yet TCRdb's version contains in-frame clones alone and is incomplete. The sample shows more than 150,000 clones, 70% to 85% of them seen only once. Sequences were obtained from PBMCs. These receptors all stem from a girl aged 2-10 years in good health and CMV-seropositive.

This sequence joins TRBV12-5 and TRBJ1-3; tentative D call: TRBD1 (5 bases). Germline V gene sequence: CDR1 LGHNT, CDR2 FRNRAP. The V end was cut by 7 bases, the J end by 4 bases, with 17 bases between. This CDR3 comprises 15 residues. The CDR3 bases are TGTGCTAGTGCTTTTACGACAGAGCGAGGAAACACCATATATTTT. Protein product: CASAFTTERGNTIYF.

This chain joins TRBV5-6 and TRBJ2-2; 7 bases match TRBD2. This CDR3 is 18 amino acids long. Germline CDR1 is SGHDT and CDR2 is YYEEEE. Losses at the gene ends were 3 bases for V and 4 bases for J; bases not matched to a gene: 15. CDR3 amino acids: CASSSGIFSGAGTGELFF. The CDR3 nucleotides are TGTGCCAGCAGCTCGGGCATATTCAGCGGGGCGGGCACCGGGGAGCTGTTTTTT.

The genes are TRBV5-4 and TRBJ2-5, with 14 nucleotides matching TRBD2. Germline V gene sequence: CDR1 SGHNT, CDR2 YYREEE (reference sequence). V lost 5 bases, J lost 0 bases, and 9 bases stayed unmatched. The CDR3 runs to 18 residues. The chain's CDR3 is CASRPGTSGSNDQETQYF. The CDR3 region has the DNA TGTGCCAGCAGGCCCGGGACTAGCGGGAGCAACGACCAAGAGACCCAGTACTTC.

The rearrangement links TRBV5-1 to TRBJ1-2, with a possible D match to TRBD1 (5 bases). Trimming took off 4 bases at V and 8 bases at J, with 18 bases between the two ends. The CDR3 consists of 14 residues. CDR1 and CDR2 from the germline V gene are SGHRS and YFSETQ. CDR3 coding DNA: TGCGCCAGCAGCCCCCGGGAGGGGATGGGCGGCTACACCTTC. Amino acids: CASSPREGMGGYTF.

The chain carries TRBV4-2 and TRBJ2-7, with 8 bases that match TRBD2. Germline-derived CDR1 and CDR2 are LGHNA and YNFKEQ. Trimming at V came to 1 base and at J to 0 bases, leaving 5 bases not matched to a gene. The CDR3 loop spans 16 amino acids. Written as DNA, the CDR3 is TGTGCCAGCAGCCAAGCAACCGGGACTAGCTCCTACGAGCAGTACTTC. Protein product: CASSQATGTSSYEQYF.

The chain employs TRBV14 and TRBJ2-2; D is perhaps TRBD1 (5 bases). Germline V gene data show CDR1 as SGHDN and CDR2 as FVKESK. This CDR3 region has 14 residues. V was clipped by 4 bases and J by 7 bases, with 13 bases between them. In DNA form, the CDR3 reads TGTGCCAGCAGCCGAATGGGGCCGGTCGGGGAGCTGTTTTTT. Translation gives CASSRMGPVGELFF.

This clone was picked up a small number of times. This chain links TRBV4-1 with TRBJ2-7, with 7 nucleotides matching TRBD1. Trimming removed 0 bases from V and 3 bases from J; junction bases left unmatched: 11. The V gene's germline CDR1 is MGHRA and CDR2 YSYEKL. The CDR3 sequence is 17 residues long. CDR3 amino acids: CASSQESPQGMGYEQYF. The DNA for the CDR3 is TGCGCCAGCAGCCAAGAGAGCCCACAGGGGATGGGCTACGAGCAGTACTTC.

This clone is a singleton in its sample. CDR3 amino acids: CASSFRGTGFDEQFF. The DNA of the CDR3 is TGTGCCAGCAGCTTTAGGGGGACAGGTTTCGATGAGCAGTTCTTC. This sequence joins TRBV11-3 and TRBJ2-1, with 8 nucleotides matching TRBD1. Germline V gives CDR1 SGHNT, CDR2 YENEEA. Trimming took 3 bases from V and 8 from J; bases not matched to a gene: 9. The CDR3 extends over 15 amino acids.

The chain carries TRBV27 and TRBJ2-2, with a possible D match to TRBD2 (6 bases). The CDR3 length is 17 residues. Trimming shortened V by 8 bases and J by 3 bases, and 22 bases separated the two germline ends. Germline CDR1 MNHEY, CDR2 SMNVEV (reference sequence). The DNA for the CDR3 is TGTGCCAGCTCAGGCACGGAGGGCCAGTGGGACACCGGGGAGCTGTTTTTT. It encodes CASSGTEGQWDTGELFF.

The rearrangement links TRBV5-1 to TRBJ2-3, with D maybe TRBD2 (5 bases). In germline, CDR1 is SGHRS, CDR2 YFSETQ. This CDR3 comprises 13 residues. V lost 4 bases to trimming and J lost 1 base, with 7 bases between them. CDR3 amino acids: CASSPEGTDTQYF. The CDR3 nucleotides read TGCGCCAGCAGCCCGGAGGGCACAGATACGCAGTATTTT.

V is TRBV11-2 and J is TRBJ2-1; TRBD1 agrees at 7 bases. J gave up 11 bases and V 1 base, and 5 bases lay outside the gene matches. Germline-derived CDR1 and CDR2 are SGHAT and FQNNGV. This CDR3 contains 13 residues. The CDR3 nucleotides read TGTGCCAGCAGCTTAGCCAGAGGGGGCAAGCAGTTCTTC. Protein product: CASSLARGGKQFF.

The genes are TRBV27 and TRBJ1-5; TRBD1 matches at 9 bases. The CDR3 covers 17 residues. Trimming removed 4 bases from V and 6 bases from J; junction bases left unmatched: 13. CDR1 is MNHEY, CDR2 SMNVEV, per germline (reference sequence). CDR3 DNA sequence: TGTGCCAGCAGTTCCTGGAACAGGGGGCTTCGGGGTCAGCCCCAGCATTTT. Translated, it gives CASSSWNRGLRGQPQHF.

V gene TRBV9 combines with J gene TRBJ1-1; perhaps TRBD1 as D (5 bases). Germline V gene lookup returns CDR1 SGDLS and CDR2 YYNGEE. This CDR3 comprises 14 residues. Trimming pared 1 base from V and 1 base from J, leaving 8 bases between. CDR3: CASSVYGANTEAFF. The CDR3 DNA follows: TGTGCCAGCAGCGTATATGGGGCGAACACTGAAGCTTTCTTT.

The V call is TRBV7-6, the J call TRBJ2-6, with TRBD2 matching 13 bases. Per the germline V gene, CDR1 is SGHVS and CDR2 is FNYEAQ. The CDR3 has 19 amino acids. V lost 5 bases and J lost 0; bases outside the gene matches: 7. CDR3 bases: TGTGCCAGCAGCCCACTAGCGGGGGGGCCCTACTCTGGGGCCAACGTCCTGACTTTC. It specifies CASSPLAGGPYSGANVLTF.

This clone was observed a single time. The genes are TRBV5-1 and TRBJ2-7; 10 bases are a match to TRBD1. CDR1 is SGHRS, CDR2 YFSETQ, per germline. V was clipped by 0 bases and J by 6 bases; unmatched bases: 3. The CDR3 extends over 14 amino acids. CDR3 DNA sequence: TGCGCCAGCAGCTTGGGGGGACAGGGGATCGAGCAGTACTTC. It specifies CASSLGGQGIEQYF.

The CDR3 here is CASSLAGGLGYTF. DNA for the CDR3: TGTGCCAGCAGCTTAGCCGGAGGGCTCGGCTACACCTTC. The chain links TRBV7-6 to TRBJ1-2; D call uncertain. Per the germline V gene, CDR1 is SGHVS and CDR2 is FNYEAQ. V was shortened by 0 bases and J by 8 bases, with 10 bases between the two germline ends. CDR3 length equals 13 residues.

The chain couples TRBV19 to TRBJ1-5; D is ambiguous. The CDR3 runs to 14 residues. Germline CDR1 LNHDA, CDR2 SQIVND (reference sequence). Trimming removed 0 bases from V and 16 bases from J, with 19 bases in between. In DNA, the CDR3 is TGTGCCAGTAGTATAGAAGGCCCGGCAGGTCCTACTCATTTT. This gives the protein CASSIEGPAGPTHF.

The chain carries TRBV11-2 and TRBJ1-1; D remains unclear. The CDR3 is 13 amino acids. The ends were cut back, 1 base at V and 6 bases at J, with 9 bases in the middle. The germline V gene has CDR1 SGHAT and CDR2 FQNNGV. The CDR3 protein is CASSLVGYPEAFF. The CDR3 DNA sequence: TGTGCCAGCAGCTTAGTGGGCTACCCTGAAGCTTTCTTT.

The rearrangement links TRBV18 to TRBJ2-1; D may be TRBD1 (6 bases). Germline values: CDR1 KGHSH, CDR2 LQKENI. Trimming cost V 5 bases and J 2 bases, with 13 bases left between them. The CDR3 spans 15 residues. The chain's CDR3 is CASSIGQPTYNEQFF. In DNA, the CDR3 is TGTGCCAGCTCAATCGGACAGCCTACCTACAATGAGCAGTTCTTC. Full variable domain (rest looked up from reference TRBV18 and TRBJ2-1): NAGVMQNPRHLVRRRGQEARLRCSPMKGHSHVYWYRQLPEEGLKFMVYLQKENIIDESGMPKERFSAEFPKEGPSILRIQQVVRGDSAAYFCASSIGQPTYNEQFFGPGTRLTVL.

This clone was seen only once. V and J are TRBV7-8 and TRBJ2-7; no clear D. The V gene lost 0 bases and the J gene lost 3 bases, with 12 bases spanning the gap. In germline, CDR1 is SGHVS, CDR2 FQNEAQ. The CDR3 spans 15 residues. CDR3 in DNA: TGTGCCAGCAGCTTAGCGGCAGGCCCCGACTACGAGCAGTACTTC. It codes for CASSLAAGPDYEQYF.

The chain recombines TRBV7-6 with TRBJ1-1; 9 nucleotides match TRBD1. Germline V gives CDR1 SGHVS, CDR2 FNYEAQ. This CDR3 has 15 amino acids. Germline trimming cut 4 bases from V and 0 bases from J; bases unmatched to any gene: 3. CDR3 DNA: TGTGCCAGCAGCTGGGGGACAGGGATGAACACTGAAGCTTTCTTT. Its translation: CASSWGTGMNTEAFF.

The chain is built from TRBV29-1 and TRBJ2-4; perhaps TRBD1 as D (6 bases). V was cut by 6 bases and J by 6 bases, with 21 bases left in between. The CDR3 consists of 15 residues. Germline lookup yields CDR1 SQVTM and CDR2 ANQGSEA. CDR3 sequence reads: CSVLKARGPLNIQYF. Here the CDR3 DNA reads TGCAGCGTCTTAAAAGCCAGGGGCCCCTTAAACATTCAGTACTTC.

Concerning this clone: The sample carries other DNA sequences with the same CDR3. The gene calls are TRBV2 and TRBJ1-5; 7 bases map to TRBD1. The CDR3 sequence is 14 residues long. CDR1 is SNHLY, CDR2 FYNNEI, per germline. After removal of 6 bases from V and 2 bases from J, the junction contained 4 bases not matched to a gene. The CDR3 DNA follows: TGTGCCAGCAGCGAAACAGGGGGCAATCAGCCCCAGCATTTT. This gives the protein CASSETGGNQPQHF.

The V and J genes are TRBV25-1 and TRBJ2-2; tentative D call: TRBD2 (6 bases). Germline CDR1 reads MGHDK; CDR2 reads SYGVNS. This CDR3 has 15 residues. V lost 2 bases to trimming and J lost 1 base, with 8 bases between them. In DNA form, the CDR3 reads TGTGCCAGCAGTGAACGGGGAGGGAACACCGGGGAGCTGTTTTTT. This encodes CASSERGGNTGELFF. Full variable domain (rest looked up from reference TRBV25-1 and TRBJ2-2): EADIYQTPRYLVIGTGKKITLECSQTMGHDKMYWYQQDPGMELHLIHYSYGVNSTEKGDLSSESTVSRIRTEHFPLTLESARPSHTSQYLCASSERGGNTGELFFGEGSRLTVL.

The CDR3 loop is CASSWTGSNQPQHF. The CDR3 nucleotides read TGTGCCAGCAGTTGGACAGGTAGCAATCAGCCCCAGCATTTT. V is TRBV6-1 and J is TRBJ1-5; 7 nucleotides line up with TRBD1. V was pared by 5 bases and J by 0 bases, with 1 base of the junction left unmatched. The CDR3 consists of 14 residues. CDR1 and CDR2 from the germline V gene are MNHNS and SASEGT.

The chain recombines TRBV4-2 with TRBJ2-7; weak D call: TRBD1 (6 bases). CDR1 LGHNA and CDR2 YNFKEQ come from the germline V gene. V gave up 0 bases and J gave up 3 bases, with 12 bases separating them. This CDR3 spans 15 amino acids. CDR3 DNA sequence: TGTGCCAGCAGCCAAGAGACAGGCTCCCTCTACGAGCAGTACTTC. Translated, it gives CASSQETGSLYEQYF.

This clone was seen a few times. CDR3 loop: CASSLRVGGARGTEAFF. The CDR3 bases are TGCGCCAGCAGCTTGAGGGTTGGGGGGGCGCGTGGCACTGAAGCTTTCTTT. The chain employs TRBV5-1 and TRBJ1-1, with a weak D call TRBD1 (6 bases). The CDR3 loop spans 17 amino acids. Germline values: CDR1 SGHRS, CDR2 YFSETQ. Trimming stripped 1 base from V and 4 bases from J, with 20 bases between.

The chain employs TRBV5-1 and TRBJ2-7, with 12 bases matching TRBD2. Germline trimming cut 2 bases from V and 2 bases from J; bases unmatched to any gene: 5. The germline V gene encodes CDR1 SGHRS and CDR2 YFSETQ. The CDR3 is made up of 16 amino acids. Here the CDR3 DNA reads TGCGCCAGCAGCTTCACTAGCGGGGGGCGCCCCTACGAGCAGTACTTC. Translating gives CASSFTSGGRPYEQYF.

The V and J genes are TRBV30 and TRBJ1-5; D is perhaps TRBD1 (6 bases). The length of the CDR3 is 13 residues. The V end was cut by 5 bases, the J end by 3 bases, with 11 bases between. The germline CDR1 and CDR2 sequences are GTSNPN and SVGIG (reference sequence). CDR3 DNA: TGTGCCTGGGCTGGACAGTACAATCAGCCCCAGCATTTT. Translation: CAWAGQYNQPQHF.

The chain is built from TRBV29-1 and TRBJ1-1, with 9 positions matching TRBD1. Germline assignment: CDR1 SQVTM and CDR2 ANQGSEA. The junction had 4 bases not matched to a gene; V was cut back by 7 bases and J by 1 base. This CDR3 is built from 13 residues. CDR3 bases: TGCAGCGCAAGGGACAGGGCGAACACTGAAGCTTTCTTT. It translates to CSARDRANTEAFF. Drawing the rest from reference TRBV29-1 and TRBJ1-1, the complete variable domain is SAVISQKPSRDICQRGTSLTIQCQVDSQVTMMFWYRQQPGQSLTLIATANQGSEATYESGFVIDKFPISRPNLTFSTLTVSNMSPEDSSIYLCSARDRANTEAFFGQGTRLTVV.

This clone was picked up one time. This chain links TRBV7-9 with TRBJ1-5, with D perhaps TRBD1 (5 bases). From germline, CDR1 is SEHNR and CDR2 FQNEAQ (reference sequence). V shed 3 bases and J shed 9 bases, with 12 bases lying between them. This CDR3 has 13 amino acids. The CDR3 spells CASSFGNQGPQHF. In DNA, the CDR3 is TGTGCCAGCAGCTTCGGTAACCAGGGGCCCCAGCATTTT.

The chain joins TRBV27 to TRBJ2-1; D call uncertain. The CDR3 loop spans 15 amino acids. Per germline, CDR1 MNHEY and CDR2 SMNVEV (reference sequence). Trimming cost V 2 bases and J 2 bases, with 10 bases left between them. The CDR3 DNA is TGTGCCAGCAGTTTACAGGCAGAGACCTACAATGAGCAGTTCTTC. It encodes CASSLQAETYNEQFF.